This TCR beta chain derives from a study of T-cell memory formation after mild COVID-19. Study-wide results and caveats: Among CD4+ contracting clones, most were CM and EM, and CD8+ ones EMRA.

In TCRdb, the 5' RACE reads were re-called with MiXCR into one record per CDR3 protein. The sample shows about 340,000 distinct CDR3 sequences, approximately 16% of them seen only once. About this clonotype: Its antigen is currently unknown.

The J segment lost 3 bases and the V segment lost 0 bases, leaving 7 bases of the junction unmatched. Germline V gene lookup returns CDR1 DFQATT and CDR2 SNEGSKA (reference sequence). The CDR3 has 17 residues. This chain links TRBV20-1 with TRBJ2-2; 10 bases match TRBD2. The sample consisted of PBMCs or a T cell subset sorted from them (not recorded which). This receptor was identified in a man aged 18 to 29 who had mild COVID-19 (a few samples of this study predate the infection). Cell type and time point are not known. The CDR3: CSARDLLAGADTGELFF. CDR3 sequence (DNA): TGCAGTGCTAGAGATCTCCTAGCGGGGGCCGACACCGGGGAGCTGTTTTTT.